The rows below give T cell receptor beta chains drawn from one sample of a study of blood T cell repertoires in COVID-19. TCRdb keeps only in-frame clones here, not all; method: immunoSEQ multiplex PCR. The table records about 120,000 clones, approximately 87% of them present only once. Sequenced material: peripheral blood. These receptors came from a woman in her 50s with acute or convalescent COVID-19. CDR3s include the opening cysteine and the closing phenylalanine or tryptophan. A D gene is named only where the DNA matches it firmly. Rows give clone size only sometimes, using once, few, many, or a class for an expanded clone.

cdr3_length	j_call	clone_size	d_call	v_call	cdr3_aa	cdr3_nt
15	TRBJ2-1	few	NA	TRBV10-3	CAISAVWPKGNEQFF	TGTGCCATCAGTGCAGTCTGGCCCAAGGGGAATGAGCAGTTCTTC
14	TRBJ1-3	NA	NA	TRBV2	CASYTGHSGNTIYF	TGTGCCAGCTATACGGGACACTCTGGAAACACCATATATTTT
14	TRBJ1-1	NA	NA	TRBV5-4	CASSSWALNTEAFF	TGTGCCAGCAGCTCCTGGGCCCTGAACACTGAAGCTTTCTTT
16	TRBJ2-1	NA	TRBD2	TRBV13	CASSAVGTSDNNEQFF	TGTGCCAGCAGCGCAGTCGGGACTAGCGATAACAATGAGCAGTTCTTC
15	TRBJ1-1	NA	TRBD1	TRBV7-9	CASVTGTGVIAEAFF	TGTGCCAGCGTTACCGGGACAGGGGTTATAGCTGAAGCTTTCTTT
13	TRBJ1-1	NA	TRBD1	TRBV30	CAWHRGANTEAFF	TGTGCCTGGCACAGGGGAGCGAACACTGAAGCTTTCTTT
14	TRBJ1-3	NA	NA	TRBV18	CASSLQGTGNTIYF	TGTGCCAGCTCACTCCAGGGAACTGGAAACACCATATATTTT
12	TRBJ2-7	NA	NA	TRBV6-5	CASSYGRTPIYF	TGTGCCAGCAGTTACGGAAGGACACCGATATACTTC
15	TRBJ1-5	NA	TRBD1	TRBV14	CASSPGGTVNQPQHF	TGTGCCAGCAGCCCTGGGGGGACAGTCAATCAGCCCCAGCATTTT
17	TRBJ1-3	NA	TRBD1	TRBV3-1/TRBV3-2	CASSQEGTGDEGNTIYF	TGTGCCAGCAGCCAAGAAGGGACAGGGGACGAAGGAAACACCATATATTTT